This entry lists 14 T cell receptor beta chains sequenced from one sample in a study of OX40 agonist ivuxolimab in advanced cancers. Only in-frame clones appear in the TCRdb table, and some are missing; sequencing was by immunoSEQ multiplex PCR. The sample includes about 15,000 clones, about four fifths seen only once; the top ten take around an eighth. The input for sequencing was CD4+ or CD8+ T cells sorted from blood, taken in a trial of the OX40 agonist ivuxolimab. These receptors originate from an adult with an advanced solid tumor such as melanoma, head and neck, liver or kidney cancer.

The chain joins TRBV6-1 to TRBJ2-7, with 7 bases identical to TRBD1. CDR1 is MNHNS and CDR2 is SASEGT in the germline V gene. CDR3 length equals 15 residues. V trimming: 2 bases; J trimming: 4 bases; junction bases outside the gene matches: 8. The CDR3 sequence: CASSEIDRVVYEQYF. The CDR3 DNA sequence: TGTGCCAGCAGTGAAATAGACAGGGTGGTTTACGAGCAGTACTTC.

The chain has TRBV4-2 and TRBJ1-2, with D possibly matching TRBD1 (5 bases). CDR3 length: 16 residues. Germline assignment: CDR1 LGHNA and CDR2 YNFKEQ. The V and J ends lost 0 bases and 7 bases respectively, with 18 bases between them. The CDR3: CASSQEAGTGGTGYTF. CDR3 coding DNA: TGTGCCAGCAGCCAAGAAGCCGGGACCGGAGGAACTGGCTACACCTTC.

V and J are TRBV5-1 and TRBJ2-3; TRBD2 matches 11 bases. Germline CDR1 is SGHRS and CDR2 is YFSETQ. CDR3 length: 15 amino acids. J lost 5 bases, V lost 2 bases, and 4 bases had no gene match. The CDR3 region has the DNA TGCGCCAGCAGCTTTTCTAGCGGGGGGTTAGATACGCAGTATTTT. Protein product: CASSFSSGGLDTQYF.

The chain has TRBV9 and TRBJ1-5; weak D call: TRBD1 (6 bases). This CDR3 has 15 amino acids. Germline V gene lookup returns CDR1 SGDLS and CDR2 YYNGEE. The V and J ends lost 0 bases and 3 bases respectively, with 10 bases between them. DNA for the CDR3: TGTGCCAGCAGCGTAGAGGGACACCCCAATCAGCCCCAGCATTTT. Its protein product is CASSVEGHPNQPQHF.

The chain has TRBV6-8 and TRBJ2-2; TRBD2 aligns across 9 bases. Germline CDR1 MNHGY, CDR2 SAAAGT. The CDR3 is 18 amino acids. J gave up 3 bases and V 8 bases, and 16 bases lay outside the gene matches. The DNA for the CDR3 is TGTGCCAGCCCCCAAAGATCTCTAGCGGGAACTTACACCGGGGAGCTGTTTTTT. Its translation: CASPQRSLAGTYTGELFF.

The chain is built from TRBV6-1 and TRBJ1-1, with D maybe TRBD1 (5 bases). Germline assignment: CDR1 MNHNS and CDR2 SASEGT. V was pared by 4 bases and J by 3 bases, with 9 bases between. This CDR3 spans 13 amino acids. The CDR3 loop reads CASSAGSYTEAFF. The CDR3 DNA sequence: TGTGCCAGCAGTGCAGGGTCATACACTGAAGCTTTCTTT.

The chain is built from TRBV5-1 and TRBJ2-1; 9 nucleotides match TRBD2. CDR1 is SGHRS, CDR2 YFSETQ, per germline. The CDR3 contains 16 residues. With 4 bases clipped from V and 6 bases from J, the junction kept 11 bases outside the gene matches. CDR3 DNA: TGCGCCAGCAGCGAACTCCCGGGACTAGCACGCAATGAGCAGTTCTTC. As protein: CASSELPGLARNEQFF.

The CDR3 region has the DNA TGTGCCAGCAGCGTCGGGGGACAGGGGGCTTACGAGCAGTACTTC. Amino acids: CASSVGGQGAYEQYF. The chain combines TRBV11-2 with TRBJ2-7; 12 bases fit TRBD1. Losses at the gene ends were 5 bases for V and 4 bases for J; bases not matched to a gene: 6. The V gene's germline CDR1 is SGHAT and CDR2 FQNNGV. The CDR3 loop spans 15 amino acids. Supplemented by reference TRBV11-2 and TRBJ2-7, the full variable domain reads EAGVAQSPRYKIIEKRQSVAFWCNPISGHATLYWYQQILGQGPKLLIQFQNNGVVDDSQLPKDRFSAERLKGVDSTLKIQPAKLEDSAVYLCASSVGGQGAYEQYFGPGTRLTVT.

The table lists this clone with a few counts. V is TRBV7-8 and J is TRBJ1-1; 7 nucleotides match TRBD1. The CDR3 is made up of 16 amino acids. V gave up 1 base and J gave up 1 base; unmatched junction bases: 6. Germline assignment: CDR1 SGHVS and CDR2 FQNEAQ. CDR3 sequence (DNA): TGTGCCAGCAGCTTAGTCCGACAGGGCCGGAACACTGAAGCTTTCTTT. Translated: CASSLVRQGRNTEAFF.

The chain is built from TRBV27 and TRBJ2-1; D not resolved. Germline CDR1 reads MNHEY; CDR2 reads SMNVEV (reference sequence). The CDR3 contains 11 residues. Deletions cut 4 bases from V and 7 bases from J, with 5 bases between. CDR3 in amino acids: CASSSANEQFF. CDR3 nucleotide sequence: TGTGCCAGCAGTTCGGCAAATGAGCAGTTCTTC.

The CDR3 DNA reads as TGTGCCAGCACCCCACGGAGGCGGGAGACCCAGTACTTC. It translates to CASTPRRRETQYF. The rearrangement links TRBV13 to TRBJ2-5, with a weak D call TRBD2 (5 bases). Germline values: CDR1 PRHDT, CDR2 FYEKMQ (reference sequence). CDR3 length: 13 amino acids. V was trimmed by 7 bases and J by 5 bases, leaving 14 bases between them.

The chain joins TRBV6-1 to TRBJ2-1; the match to TRBD1 covers 10 bases. CDR1 and CDR2 (germline): MNHNS, SASEGT. Trimming took 6 bases from V and 6 from J; bases not matched to a gene: 8. The CDR3 contains 15 residues. The CDR3 spells CASRLGTGDSNEQFF. The CDR3 DNA sequence: TGTGCCAGCAGGCTCGGGACAGGGGATAGCAATGAGCAGTTCTTC.

The rearrangement uses TRBV6-6 and TRBJ2-2; 9 nucleotides agree with TRBD1. CDR1 and CDR2 (germline): MNHNY, SVGAGI (reference sequence). V trimming: 0 bases; J trimming: 5 bases; junction bases outside the gene matches: 4. CDR3 length equals 16 residues. The CDR3, as DNA: TGTGCCAGCAGTTACTCCGGGACAGGGAAAACCGGGGAGCTGTTTTTT. Translating it yields CASSYSGTGKTGELFF.

CDR3 in amino acids: CASSQTSGRVNTGELFF. The CDR3 DNA is TGTGCCAGCAGCCAGACTAGCGGGAGGGTGAACACCGGGGAGCTGTTTTTT. The gene calls are TRBV7-8 and TRBJ2-2; 14 nucleotides align to TRBD2. This CDR3 comprises 17 residues. After removal of 5 bases from V and 1 base from J, the junction contained 3 bases not matched to a gene. The germline V gene has CDR1 SGHVS and CDR2 FQNEAQ.